This TCR beta chain came from a study of blood T cell repertoires in COVID-19. Method: immunoSEQ multiplex PCR; TCRdb's copy keeps in-frame clones and lacks some. The repertoire holds hundreds of thousands of clones, roughly 76% seen once, with 6.5% to 8.5% in the top ten. This CDR3 comprises 15 residues. The junction had 3 bases not matched to a gene; V was cut back by 3 bases and J by 5 bases. Germline CDR1 reads KGHDR; CDR2 reads SFDVKD. This receptor was obtained from an elderly woman with COVID-19, enrolled during active disease. The sequencing sample was made of peripheral blood. This sequence joins TRBV24-1 and TRBJ2-1; 10 bases are shared with TRBD1. The CDR3 loop is CATSDPGTGDNEQFF. CDR3 DNA sequence: TGTGCCACCAGTGATCCCGGGACAGGGGACAATGAGCAGTTCTTC.